The entry below gives a single T cell receptor (beta chain) sequence along with its context. This sample is drawn from a study of control samples from healthy donors and cancer patients. Deletions cut 7 bases from V and 3 bases from J, with 13 bases between. The CDR3 totals 13 residues. Only in-frame clones appear in the TCRdb table, and some are missing; sequencing was by immunoSEQ multiplex PCR. The sample has 60,000 to 80,000 clones; over 75% are singletons. The sequenced material came from blood. The rearrangement links TRBV12-3 or TRBV12-4 to TRBJ2-7, with a possible D match to TRBD1 (5 bases). This TCR came from a woman between 45 and 60 years old in good health. CDR3 sequence reads: CASTRAGIYEQYF. The CDR3 nucleotides read TGTGCCAGCACCAGAGCAGGGATCTACGAGCAGTACTTC.